This T cell receptor (beta chain) was captured in a study of technical replicates of blood from a handful of donors. This clone has just one count. Germline CDR1 SGHRS, CDR2 YFSETQ. The V and J ends lost 0 bases and 1 base respectively, with 7 bases between them. The CDR3 spans 14 residues. Repertoires were generated with immunoSEQ multiplex PCR, while TCRdb's copy carries only in-frame clones and drops some. The sample has 68,000 or so clones; 92% are singletons. The receptor comes from a human donor in good health. The chain employs TRBV5-1 and TRBJ1-1; D uncertain. Sequenced: T cells isolated from PBMCs. The DNA for the CDR3 is TGCGCCAGCAGCTTGGGTGGGAGGAACACTGAAGCTTTCTTT. Translated, it gives CASSLGGRNTEAFF.